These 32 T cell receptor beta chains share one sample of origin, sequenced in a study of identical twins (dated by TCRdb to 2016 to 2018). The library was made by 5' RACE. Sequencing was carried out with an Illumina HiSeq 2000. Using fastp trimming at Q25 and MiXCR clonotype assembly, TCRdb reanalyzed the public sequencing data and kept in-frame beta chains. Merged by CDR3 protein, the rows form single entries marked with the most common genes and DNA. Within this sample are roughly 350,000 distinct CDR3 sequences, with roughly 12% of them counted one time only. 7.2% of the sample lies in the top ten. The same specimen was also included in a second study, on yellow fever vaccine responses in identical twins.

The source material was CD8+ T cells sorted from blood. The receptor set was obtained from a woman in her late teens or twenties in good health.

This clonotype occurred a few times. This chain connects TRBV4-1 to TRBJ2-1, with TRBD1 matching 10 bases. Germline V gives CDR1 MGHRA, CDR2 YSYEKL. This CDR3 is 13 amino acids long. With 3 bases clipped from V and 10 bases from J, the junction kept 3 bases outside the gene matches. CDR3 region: CASSQDRGGEQFF. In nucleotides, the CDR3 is TGCGCCAGCAGCCAGGACAGGGGGGGAGAGCAGTTCTTC.

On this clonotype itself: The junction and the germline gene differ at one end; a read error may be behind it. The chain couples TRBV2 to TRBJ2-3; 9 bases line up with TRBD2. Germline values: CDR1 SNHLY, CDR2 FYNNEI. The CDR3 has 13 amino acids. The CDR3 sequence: CASLAGTTDTPYF. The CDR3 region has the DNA TGTGCCAGTCTAGCGGGGACCACAGATACGCCGTATTTT.

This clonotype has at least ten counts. The CDR3 nucleotides read TGCAGCGTTGATCAGGTGGGGGCGGTGGATGAGCAGTTCTTC. Protein sequence: CSVDQVGAVDEQFF. The chain employs TRBV29-1 and TRBJ2-1; possibly TRBD1 for D (6 bases). Germline V gives CDR1 SQVTM, CDR2 ANQGSEA. This CDR3 contains 14 residues. The V end was cut by 3 bases, the J end by 8 bases, with 17 bases between.

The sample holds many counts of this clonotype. The CDR3 bases are TGTGCCACCAGTGGCCTTTGGACAGGGTCCTACAATGAGCAGTTCTTC. It is translated as CATSGLWTGSYNEQFF. The chain links TRBV24-1 to TRBJ2-1; TRBD1 agrees at 8 bases. V lost 5 bases and J lost 1; bases outside the gene matches: 6. The CDR3 runs to 16 residues. Germline CDR1 and CDR2: KGHDR and SFDVKD.

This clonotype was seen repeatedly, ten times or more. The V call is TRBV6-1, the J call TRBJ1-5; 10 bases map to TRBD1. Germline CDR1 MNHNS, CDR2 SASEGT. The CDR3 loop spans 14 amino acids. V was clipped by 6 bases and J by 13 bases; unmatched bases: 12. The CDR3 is CASRGGQGWWRQHF. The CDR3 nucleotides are TGTGCCAGCAGAGGGGGACAGGGGTGGTGGAGGCAGCATTTT.

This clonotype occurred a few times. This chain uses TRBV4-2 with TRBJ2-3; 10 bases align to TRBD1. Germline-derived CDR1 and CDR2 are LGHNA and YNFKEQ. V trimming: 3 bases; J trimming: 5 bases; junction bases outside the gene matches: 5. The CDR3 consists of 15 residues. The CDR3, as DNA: TGTGCCAGCAGCCACGAGGACAGGGGGGAAGATACGCAGTATTTT. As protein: CASSHEDRGEDTQYF.

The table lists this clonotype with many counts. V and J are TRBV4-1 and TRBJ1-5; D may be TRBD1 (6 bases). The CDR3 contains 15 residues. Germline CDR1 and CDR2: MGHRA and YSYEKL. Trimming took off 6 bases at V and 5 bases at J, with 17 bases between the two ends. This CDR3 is CASRQTRDNYQPQHF. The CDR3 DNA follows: TGCGCCAGCAGACAGACCCGGGACAACTATCAGCCCCAGCATTTT.

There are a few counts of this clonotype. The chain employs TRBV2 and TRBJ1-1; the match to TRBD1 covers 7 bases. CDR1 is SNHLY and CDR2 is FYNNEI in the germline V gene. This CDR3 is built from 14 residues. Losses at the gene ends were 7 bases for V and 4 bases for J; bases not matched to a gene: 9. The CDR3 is CASIGQGGGTEAFF. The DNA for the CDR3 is TGTGCCAGCATCGGGCAGGGGGGCGGCACTGAAGCTTTCTTT.

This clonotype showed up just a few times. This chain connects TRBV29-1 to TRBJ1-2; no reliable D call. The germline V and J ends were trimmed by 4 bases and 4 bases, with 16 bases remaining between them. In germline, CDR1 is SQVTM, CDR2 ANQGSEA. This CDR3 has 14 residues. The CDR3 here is CSVAKYPIGYGYTF. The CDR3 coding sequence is TGCAGCGTTGCTAAGTATCCTATTGGCTATGGCTACACCTTC.

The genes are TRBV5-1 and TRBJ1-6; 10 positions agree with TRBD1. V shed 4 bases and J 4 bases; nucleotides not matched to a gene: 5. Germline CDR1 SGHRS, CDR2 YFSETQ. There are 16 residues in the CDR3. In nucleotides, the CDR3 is TGCGCCAGCAGCCTGACAGGGGGCGCATATAATTCACCCCTCCACTTT. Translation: CASSLTGGAYNSPLHF. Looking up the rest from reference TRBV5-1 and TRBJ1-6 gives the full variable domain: KAGVTQTPRYLIKTRGQQVTLSCSPISGHRSVSWYQQTPGQGLQFLFEYFSETQRNKGNFPGRFSGRQFSNSRSEMNVSTLELGDSALYLCASSLTGGAYNSPLHFGNGTRLTVT.

CDR3 nucleotide sequence: TGCGCCAGCGGGACTAGCGGTTCCTACGAGCAGTACGTC. Protein product: CASGTSGSYEQYV. The genes are TRBV10-2 and TRBJ2-7; 11 bases agree with TRBD2. The CDR3 contains 13 residues. The germline V gene encodes CDR1 WSHSY and CDR2 SAAADI. With 8 bases clipped from V and 1 base from J, the junction kept 1 base outside the gene matches.

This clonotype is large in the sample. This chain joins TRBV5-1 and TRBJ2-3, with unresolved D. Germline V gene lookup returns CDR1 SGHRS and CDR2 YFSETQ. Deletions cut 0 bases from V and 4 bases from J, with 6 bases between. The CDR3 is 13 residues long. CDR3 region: CASSLAFPDTQYF. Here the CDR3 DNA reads TGCGCCAGCAGCTTGGCCTTTCCAGATACGCAGTATTTT.

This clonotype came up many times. The CDR3 coding sequence is TGTGCCAGCAGTAATCAACCGGTTGAGCAGTTCTTC. Its translation is CASSNQPVEQFF. The chain links TRBV7-9 to TRBJ2-1, with D unresolved. Germline V gene sequence: CDR1 SEHNR, CDR2 FQNEAQ (reference sequence). This CDR3 region has 12 residues. V dropped 6 bases and J dropped 9 bases, with 12 bases sitting between them.

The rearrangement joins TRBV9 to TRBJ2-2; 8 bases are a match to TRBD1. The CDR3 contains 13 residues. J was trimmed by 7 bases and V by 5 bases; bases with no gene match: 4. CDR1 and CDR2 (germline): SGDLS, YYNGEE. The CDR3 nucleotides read TGTGCCAGCAGTCGACAGGGGTACGGGGAGCTGTTTTTT. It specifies CASSRQGYGELFF.

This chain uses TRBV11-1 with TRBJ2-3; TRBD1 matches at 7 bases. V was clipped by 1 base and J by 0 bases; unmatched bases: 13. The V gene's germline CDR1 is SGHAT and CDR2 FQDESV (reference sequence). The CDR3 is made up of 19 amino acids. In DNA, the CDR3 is TGTGCCAGCAGCTTAGTGGCACGAAAATCGGGACAGAGCACAGATACGCAGTATTTT. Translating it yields CASSLVARKSGQSTDTQYF.

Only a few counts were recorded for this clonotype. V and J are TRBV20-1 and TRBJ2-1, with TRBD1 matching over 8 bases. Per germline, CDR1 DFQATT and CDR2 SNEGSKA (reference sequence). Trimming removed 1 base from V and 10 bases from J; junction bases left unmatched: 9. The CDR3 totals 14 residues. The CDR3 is CSARGTGGWGEQFF. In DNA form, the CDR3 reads TGCAGTGCTAGAGGCACAGGGGGATGGGGGGAGCAGTTCTTC.

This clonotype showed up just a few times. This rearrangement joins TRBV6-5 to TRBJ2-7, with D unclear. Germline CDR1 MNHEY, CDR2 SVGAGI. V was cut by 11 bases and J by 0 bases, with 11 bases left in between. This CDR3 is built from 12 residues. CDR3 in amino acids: CAVFSGSYEQYF. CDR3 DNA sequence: TGTGCCGTTTTTTCTGGCTCCTACGAGCAGTACTTC.

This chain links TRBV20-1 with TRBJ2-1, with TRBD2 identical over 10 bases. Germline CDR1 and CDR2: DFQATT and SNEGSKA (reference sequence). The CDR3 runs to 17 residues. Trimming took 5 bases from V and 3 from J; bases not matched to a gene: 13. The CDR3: CSAPNRGLADIYNEQFF. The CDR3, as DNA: TGCAGTGCTCCCAACCGCGGACTAGCGGATATCTACAATGAGCAGTTCTTC.

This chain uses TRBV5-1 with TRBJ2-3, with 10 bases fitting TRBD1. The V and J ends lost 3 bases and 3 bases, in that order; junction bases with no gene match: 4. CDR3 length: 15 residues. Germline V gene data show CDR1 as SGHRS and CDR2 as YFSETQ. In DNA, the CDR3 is TGCGCCAGCAGCTACGGGACAGGGGTAACAGATACGCAGTATTTT. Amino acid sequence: CASSYGTGVTDTQYF.

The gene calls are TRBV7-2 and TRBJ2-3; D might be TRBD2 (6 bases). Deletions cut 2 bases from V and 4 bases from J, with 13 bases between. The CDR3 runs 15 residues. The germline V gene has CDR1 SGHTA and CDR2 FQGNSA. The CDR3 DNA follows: TGTGCCAGCAGCTTATTGCCGGGAGCGGCAGATACGCAGTATTTT. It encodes CASSLLPGAADTQYF.

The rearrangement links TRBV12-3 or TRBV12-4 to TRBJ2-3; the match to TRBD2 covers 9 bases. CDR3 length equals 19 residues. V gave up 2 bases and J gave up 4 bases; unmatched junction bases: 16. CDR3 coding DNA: TGTGCCAGCAGTTTATCCATTTCGACTAGCGGAAGAAGATCAGATACGCAGTATTTT. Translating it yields CASSLSISTSGRRSDTQYF.

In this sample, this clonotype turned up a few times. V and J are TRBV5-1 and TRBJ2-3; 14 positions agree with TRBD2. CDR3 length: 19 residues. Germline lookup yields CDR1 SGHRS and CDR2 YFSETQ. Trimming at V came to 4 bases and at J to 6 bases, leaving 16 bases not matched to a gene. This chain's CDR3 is CASSPGTAGLAGEKDTQYF. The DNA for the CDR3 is TGCGCCAGCAGCCCGGGGACAGCGGGACTAGCGGGGGAGAAGGATACGCAGTATTTT.

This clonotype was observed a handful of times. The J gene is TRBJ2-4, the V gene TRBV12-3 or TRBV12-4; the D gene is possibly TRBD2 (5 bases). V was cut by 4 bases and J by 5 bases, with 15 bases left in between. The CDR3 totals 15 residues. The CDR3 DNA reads TGTGCCAGCAGTTCACCGCGGGCCGGCCAAAACATTCAGTACTTC. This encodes CASSSPRAGQNIQYF.

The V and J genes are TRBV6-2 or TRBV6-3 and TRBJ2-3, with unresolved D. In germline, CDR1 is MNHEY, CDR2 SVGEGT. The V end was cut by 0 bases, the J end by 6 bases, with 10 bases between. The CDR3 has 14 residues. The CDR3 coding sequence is TGTGCCAGCAGTTACTCGAGTATGGCGGATACGCAGTATTTT. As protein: CASSYSSMADTQYF.

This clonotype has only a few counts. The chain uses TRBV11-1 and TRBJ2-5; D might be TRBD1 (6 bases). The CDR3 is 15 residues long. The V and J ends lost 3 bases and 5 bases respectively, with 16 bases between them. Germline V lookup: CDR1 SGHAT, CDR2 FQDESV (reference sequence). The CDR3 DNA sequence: TGTGCCAGCAGCTTTTCCGGGTATACAGGGGAGACCCAGTACTTC. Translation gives CASSFSGYTGETQYF.

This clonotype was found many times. The CDR3 loop reads CASSRQGYQETQYF. CDR3 nucleotides: TGTGCCAGCAGCCGACAGGGTTACCAAGAGACCCAGTACTTC. This chain uses TRBV7-2 with TRBJ2-5; 7 bases match TRBD1. Germline CDR1 reads SGHTA; CDR2 reads FQGNSA. Trimming removed 5 bases from V and 0 bases from J; junction bases left unmatched: 3. This CDR3 has 14 residues.

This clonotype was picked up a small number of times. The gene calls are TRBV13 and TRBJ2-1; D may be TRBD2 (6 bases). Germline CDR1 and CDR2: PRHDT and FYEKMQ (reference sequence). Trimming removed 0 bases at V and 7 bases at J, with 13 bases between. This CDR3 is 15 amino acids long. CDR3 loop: CASSLGRGAGNEQFF. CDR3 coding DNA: TGTGCCAGCAGCTTAGGGCGGGGAGCTGGAAATGAGCAGTTCTTC.

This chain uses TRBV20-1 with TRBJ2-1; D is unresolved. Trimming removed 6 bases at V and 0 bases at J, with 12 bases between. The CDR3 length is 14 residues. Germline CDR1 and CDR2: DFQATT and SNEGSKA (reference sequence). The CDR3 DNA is TGCAGTGCCCGATTGTCTAGCTCCTACAATGAGCAGTTCTTC. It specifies CSARLSSSYNEQFF.

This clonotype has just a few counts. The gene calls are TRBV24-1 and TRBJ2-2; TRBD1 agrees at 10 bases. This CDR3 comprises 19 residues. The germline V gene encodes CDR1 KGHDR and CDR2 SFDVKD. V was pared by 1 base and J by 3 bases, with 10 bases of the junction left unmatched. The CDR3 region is CATSDLSRRQGADTGELFF. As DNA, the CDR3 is TGTGCCACCAGTGATTTATCGCGGAGACAGGGGGCCGACACCGGGGAGCTGTTTTTT.

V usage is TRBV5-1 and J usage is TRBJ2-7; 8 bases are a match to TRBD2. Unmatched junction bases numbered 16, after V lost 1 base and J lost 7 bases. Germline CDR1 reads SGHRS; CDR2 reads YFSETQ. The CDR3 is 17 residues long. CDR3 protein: CASSLSKRERRAEEQYF. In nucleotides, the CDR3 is TGCGCCAGCAGCTTGAGTAAGCGGGAGCGCCGGGCTGAGGAGCAGTACTTC.

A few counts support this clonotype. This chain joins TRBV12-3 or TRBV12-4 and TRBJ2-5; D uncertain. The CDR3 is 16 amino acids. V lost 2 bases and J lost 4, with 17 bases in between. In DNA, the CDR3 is TGTGCCAGCAGTTTAAAGTTCGCCCGAGCTGGAGAGACCCAGTACTTC. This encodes CASSLKFARAGETQYF.

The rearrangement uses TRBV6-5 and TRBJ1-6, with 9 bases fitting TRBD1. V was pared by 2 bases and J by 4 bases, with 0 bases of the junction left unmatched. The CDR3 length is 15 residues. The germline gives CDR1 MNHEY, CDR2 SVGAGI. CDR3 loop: CASSYGTGYNSPLHF. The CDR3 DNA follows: TGTGCCAGCAGTTACGGGACAGGGTATAATTCACCCCTCCACTTT.